This T cell receptor (beta chain) is from a study of glioma-infiltrating T cells. General study results and limits: Gliomas, especially low-grade, showed above-expected tissue-blood divergence; non-neoplastic patients showed below.

Between the trimmed V and J ends, which lost 3 bases and 0 bases, there was a span of 11 bases. This CDR3 region has 15 residues. A remark on this clonotype: The antigen remains undetermined.

The iRepertoire nested amplicon-rescue multiplex PCR amplified TCR alpha and beta CDR3s from RNA. TCRdb reprocessed the multiplex PCR reads via MiXCR and lists one record per CDR3 protein. The sample lists approximately 12,000 distinct CDR3 sequences, about a quarter occurring once. This TCR was sampled from a human donor with low-grade glioma or glioblastoma, undergoing nonglioma brain surgery, or in good health (not recorded which). The sequenced sample was glioma tissue, nonneoplastic brain tissue, or PBMCs (not recorded which). The chain joins TRBV12-3 or TRBV12-4 to TRBJ1-2, with no clear D. CDR3 region: CASSFPPMANYGYTF. CDR3 nucleotides: TGTGCCAGCAGTTTCCCCCCAATGGCTAACTATGGCTACACCTTC.